This T cell receptor beta chain appears in the sequencing data of a study of blood T cell repertoires in COVID-19. CDR3 length: 15 residues. The germline V gene encodes CDR1 MDHEN and CDR2 SYDVKM. V was clipped by 2 bases and J by 4 bases, with 14 bases between them. The repertoire was sequenced with immunoSEQ multiplex PCR; TCRdb's copy has only in-frame clones and lacks some. The repertoire includes roughly 220,000 clones, about 80% of them detected once, and about 3% sits in the top ten. This chain connects TRBV28 to TRBJ2-5; a possible D gene is TRBD1 (6 bases). Sample: peripheral blood. This clonotype was obtained from a woman in her thirties who had recovered from COVID-19. CDR3 amino acids: CASSLGRQVTETQYF. Written as DNA, the CDR3 is TGTGCCAGCAGTTTAGGGAGACAGGTTACAGAGACCCAGTACTTC.